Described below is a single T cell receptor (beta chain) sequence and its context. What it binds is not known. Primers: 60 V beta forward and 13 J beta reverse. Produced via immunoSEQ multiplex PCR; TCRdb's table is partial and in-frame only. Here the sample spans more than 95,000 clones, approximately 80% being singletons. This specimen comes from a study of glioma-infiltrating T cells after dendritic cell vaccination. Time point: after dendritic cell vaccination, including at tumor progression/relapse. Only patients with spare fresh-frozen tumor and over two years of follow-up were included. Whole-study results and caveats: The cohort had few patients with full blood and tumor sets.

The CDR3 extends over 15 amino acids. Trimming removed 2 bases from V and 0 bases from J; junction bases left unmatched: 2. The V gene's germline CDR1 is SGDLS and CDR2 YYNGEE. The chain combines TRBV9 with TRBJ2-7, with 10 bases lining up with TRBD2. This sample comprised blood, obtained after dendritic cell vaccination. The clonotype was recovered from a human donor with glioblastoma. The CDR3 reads CASSVGLAHSYEQYF. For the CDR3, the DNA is TGTGCCAGCAGCGTGGGACTAGCGCACTCCTACGAGCAGTACTTC.